These 32 T cell receptor beta chains were all obtained from the same sample, sequenced in a study of tumor-infiltrating lymphocytes in primary liver carcinoma (dated by TCRdb to about 2017). Reads for this sample came from an Illumina HiSeq 2500. Starting from approximately 460 ng total RNA, TCRbeta-specific cDNA was produced by reverse transcription with a constant-region primer and ProtoScript II reverse transcriptase. The TCRbeta libraries were prepared through three rounds of nested multiplex PCR following a slightly modified ARM-PCR procedure. Each of the first two PCR rounds ran for 10 cycles and used multiplex TRBV1-TRBV30 forward primers together with a Cbeta reverse primer. Through fastp at Q25 and MiXCR, TCRdb rebuilt clones from the public reads, retaining in-frame beta chains. Each entry merges the rows of one CDR3 protein and shows their most common DNA and genes. This sample comprises about 200,000 distinct CDR3 sequences, 65% of them detected only once. Jointly, the top ten make up approximately 7% of the sample.

TRIzol reagent was used to extract blood RNA from unsorted whole blood, while the DNeasy Blood & Tissue kit provided the germline DNA. The sample taken for sequencing was peripheral blood. These receptors all come from a woman in her sixties with primary liver carcinoma and hepatitis B virus infection.

The V and J genes are TRBV7-8 and TRBJ1-2; 7 nucleotides match TRBD1. The V gene's germline CDR1 is SGHVS and CDR2 FQNEAQ. The CDR3 covers 15 residues. The trim removed 3 bases at V and 5 bases at J, leaving 9 bases unmatched. The chain's CDR3 is CASSFRIGTEYGYTF. The CDR3 DNA follows: TGTGCCAGCAGCTTTAGAATAGGGACAGAGTATGGCTACACCTTC.

Comment on this clonotype: The CDR3 carries no conserved terminal phenylalanine or tryptophan, so it likely arises from a read error. V usage is TRBV13 and J usage is TRBJ1-3, with D unclear. This CDR3 has 16 amino acids. The V end was cut by 5 bases, the J end by 4 bases, with 18 bases between. Per the germline V gene, CDR1 is PRHDT and CDR2 is FYEKMQ (reference sequence). The CDR3 region has the DNA TGTGCCAGCAGCCCGTCGGAGAGGATGGGAGGAAACACCATATATCTT. It yields the protein CASSPSERMGGNTIYL.

The chain uses TRBV10-3 and TRBJ2-7, with D possibly TRBD1 on 5 matching bases. CDR3 length: 18 residues. CDR1 ENHRY and CDR2 SYGVKD come from the germline V gene. V lost 5 bases and J 3 bases, leaving 26 bases between the germline ends. The CDR3 DNA sequence: TGTGCCATCAGTAGTCCCAGAGACAGCCCATCAGTACACTACGAGCAGTACTTC. It encodes CAISSPRDSPSVHYEQYF.

As for this clonotype: No conserved phenylalanine or tryptophan ends this CDR3, so it is likely a read error. The limits of the CDR3 on the DNA are not certain, so only TCRdb's listed CDR3 is given. The V call is TRBV11-2, the J call TRBJ1-6. The CDR3 region is 14 residues in length, termini included. Germline V gene sequence: CDR1 SGHAT, CDR2 FQNNGV. The CDR3 sequence: CASGLDFAYSPLYL.

The chain couples TRBV28 to TRBJ1-5; tentative D call: TRBD1 (5 bases). This CDR3 contains 16 residues. The germline CDR1 and CDR2 sequences are MDHEN and SYDVKM. Trimming shortened V by 5 bases and J by 0 bases, and 14 bases separated the two germline ends. This chain's CDR3 is CASSKSRDYSNQPQHF. CDR3 DNA sequence: TGTGCCAGCAGTAAGAGCAGGGATTATAGCAATCAGCCCCAGCATTTT. Looking up the rest from reference TRBV28 and TRBJ1-5 gives the full variable domain: DVKVTQSSRYLVKRTGEKVFLECVQDMDHENMFWYRQDPGLGLRLIYFSYDVKMKEKGDIPEGYSVSREKKERFSLILESASTNQTSMYLCASSKSRDYSNQPQHFGDGTRLSIL.

The CDR3 loop reads CASSTTGDQPQHF. Here the CDR3 DNA reads TGTGCCAGTAGTACTACAGGGGATCAGCCCCAGCATTTT. The rearrangement uses TRBV19 and TRBJ1-5; 7 bases are shared with TRBD1. V was clipped by 4 bases and J by 5 bases; unmatched bases: 2. Per the germline V gene, CDR1 is LNHDA and CDR2 is SQIVND (reference sequence). The CDR3 consists of 13 residues.

To note about this clonotype: Sequence at one end of the junction differs from germline and may be a read error. The rearrangement joins TRBV7-8 to TRBJ2-7; 9 bases are shared with TRBD2. The CDR3 runs to 15 residues. The germline V gene encodes CDR1 SGHVS and CDR2 FQNEAQ. This chain's CDR3 is CANSQGLAGTYEQYF. The CDR3 region has the DNA TGTGCCAACAGCCAGGGACTAGCCGGGACCTACGAGCAGTACTTC. The entire variable domain, with the rest obtained from reference TRBV7-8 and TRBJ2-7, is as follows: GAGVSQSPRYKVAKRGQDVALRCDPISGHVSLFWYQQALGQGPEFLTYFQNEAQLDKSGLPSDRFFAERPEGSVSTLKIQRTQQEDSAVYLCANSQGLAGTYEQYFGPGTRLTVT.

This clonotype was seen at least ten times. This chain uses TRBV6-5 with TRBJ2-1; D perhaps matches TRBD1 (5 bases). The CDR3 totals 16 residues. The V end lost 5 bases, the J end lost 9 bases, and 23 bases lay between the germline ends. CDR1 and CDR2 from the germline V gene are MNHEY and SVGAGI. The CDR3 coding sequence is TGTGCCAGCAGTCCAGGGTTTGGCTCCGATTATGGTGAGCAGTTCTTC. It encodes CASSPGFGSDYGEQFF.

This clonotype was observed a single time. Mismatch with germline at one junction end may stem from a read error. The V call is TRBV6-1, the J call TRBJ2-3; tentative D call: TRBD2 (6 bases). Per germline, CDR1 MNHNS and CDR2 SASEGT. CDR3 length: 16 residues. The CDR3 DNA follows: TGTGCCTGCAGTGAGACGGCGGGGCAAGGCACAGTTACGCAGTATTTT. Protein: CACSETAGQGTVTQYF.

Note on this clonotype: This may arise from a read error, as a much more abundant clone is one base away. V and J are TRBV28 and TRBJ2-7; tentative D call: TRBD1 (6 bases). The germline V gene has CDR1 MDHEN and CDR2 SYDVKM. The CDR3 runs to 14 residues. V was cut by 7 bases and J by 0 bases, with 13 bases left in between. DNA of the CDR3: TGTGCCAGCACAGTGAGGGACACCTCCTACGAGCAGTACTTC. The encoded protein is CASTVRDTSYEQYF. The entire variable domain, with the rest obtained from reference TRBV28 and TRBJ2-7, is as follows: DVKVTQSSRYLVKRTGEKVFLECVQDMDHENMFWYRQDPGLGLRLIYFSYDVKMKEKGDIPEGYSVSREKKERFSLILESASTNQTSMYLCASTVRDTSYEQYFGPGTRLTVT.

The rearrangement links TRBV5-1 to TRBJ1-2; possibly TRBD1 for D (6 bases). Trimming took 0 bases from V and 9 from J, leaving 15 bases between them. This CDR3 spans 14 amino acids. Germline V lookup: CDR1 SGHRS, CDR2 YFSETQ. This chain's CDR3 is CASSLAQGPYCYTF. CDR3 DNA: TGCGCCAGCAGCTTGGCCCAGGGGCCGTATTGCTACACCTTC.

As to this clonotype: At one of its ends the junction is not consistent with the germline gene, which may arise from a read error. The J gene is TRBJ2-5, the V gene TRBV11-3; 7 positions match TRBD2. CDR3 length: 13 residues. Germline CDR1 is SGHNT and CDR2 is YENEEA. CDR3 DNA sequence: TGTACCAGCAGCGGCGGGAGCCAAGAGACTCAGTACTTC. This codes for CTSSGGSQETQYF.

To note about this clonotype: This is likely a read error, given that the CDR3 carries no conserved phenylalanine or tryptophan at its end. The rearrangement links TRBV6-6 to TRBJ1-1, with 8 bases fitting TRBD1. Germline loops: CDR1 MNHNY, CDR2 SVGAGI (reference sequence). The CDR3 consists of 15 residues. CDR3 coding DNA: TGTGTCAGCAGTCAACCTTACAGGGGGAAGGGTGAAGCTTTCCTT. Translation gives CVSSQPYRGKGEAFL.

The chain joins TRBV6-5 to TRBJ2-1, with D possibly matching TRBD2 (6 bases). This CDR3 has 15 residues. The germline CDR1 and CDR2 sequences are MNHEY and SVGAGI. Written as DNA, the CDR3 is TGTGTCAACAGGAGGGGCGACGGTTCCTACAATGAGCAGTTCTTC. Its protein product is CVNRRGDGSYNEQFF.

In this sample, this clonotype turned up a few times. This sequence joins TRBV6-6 and TRBJ2-2; TRBD1 agrees at 7 bases. CDR3 length: 16 amino acids. V dropped 7 bases and J dropped 3; count of bases not matched to a gene: 11. Germline lookup yields CDR1 MNHNY and CDR2 SVGAGI (reference sequence). CDR3 bases: TGTGCCAGCATCCTCTCGACAGGGAGCTACACCGGGGAGCTGTTTTTT. Protein product: CASILSTGSYTGELFF.

For this clonotype: One junction end disagrees with the germline gene, perhaps due to a read error. This chain links TRBV11-3 with TRBJ2-6, with D perhaps matching TRBD2 (6 bases). The CDR3 consists of 12 residues. The germline V gene has CDR1 SGHNT and CDR2 YENEEA. DNA of the CDR3: TGTGTCAGCAGCCGCGGGGCCAACGCCCTGACTTTC. It codes for CVSSRGANALTF.

This clonotype came up many times. This chain joins TRBV29-1 and TRBJ2-7, with TRBD2 matching over 7 bases. CDR3 length: 14 amino acids. Germline assignment: CDR1 SQVTM and CDR2 ANQGSEA. The V segment lost 4 bases and the J segment 0 bases; nucleotides outside the gene matches: 6. CDR3 loop: CSVAGTIDSYEQYF. In DNA, the CDR3 is TGCAGCGTTGCCGGGACTATCGACTCCTACGAGCAGTACTTC.

A remark on this clonotype: The germline gene is not matched at one end of the junction; a read error may be the cause. The chain joins TRBV29-1 to TRBJ2-2, with D maybe TRBD2 (5 bases). The length of the CDR3 is 15 residues. The V gene's germline CDR1 is SQVTM and CDR2 ANQGSEA. The chain's CDR3 is CSVNRPHRFTGEMFF. The CDR3 DNA is TGCAGCGTCAACCGACCACACCGGTTCACCGGGGAGATGTTTTTT.

As for this clonotype: A read error may account for a junction end that differs from germline. V usage is TRBV14 and J usage is TRBJ1-2; 9 bases fit TRBD1. The CDR3 has 15 amino acids. Per germline, CDR1 SGHDN and CDR2 FVKESK. The CDR3 sequence is CASSQVNRGPRGYIF. In DNA form, the CDR3 reads TGTGCCAGCAGCCAAGTTAACAGGGGGCCTCGCGGCTACATCTTC.

J is TRBJ1-2 and V is TRBV5-1; D unclear. The CDR3 extends over 12 amino acids. CDR1 is SGHRS and CDR2 is YFSETQ in the germline V gene. Trimming cost V 0 bases and J 6 bases, with 6 bases left between them. Written as DNA, the CDR3 is TGCGCCAGCAGCTTGGACCGGAATGGCTACACCTTC. Amino acid sequence: CASSLDRNGYTF. Full variable domain (remainder filled in from reference TRBV5-1 and TRBJ1-2): KAGVTQTPRYLIKTRGQQVTLSCSPISGHRSVSWYQQTPGQGLQFLFEYFSETQRNKGNFPGRFSGRQFSNSRSEMNVSTLELGDSALYLCASSLDRNGYTFGSGTRLTVV.

Points on this clonotype: This may stem from a read error, because a much larger clone lies one nucleotide away. The CDR3 DNA follows: TGTGTCAGCAGCCAGAGAAGCGGGGAGGCCTACGAGCAGTACTTC. Protein sequence: CVSSQRSGEAYEQYF. The chain is built from TRBV4-2 and TRBJ2-7; 7 nucleotides match TRBD2. This CDR3 contains 15 residues. The V gene's germline CDR1 is LGHNA and CDR2 YNFKEQ.

The chain is built from TRBV6-5 and TRBJ1-2; D unclear. The length of the CDR3 is 14 residues. In germline, CDR1 is MNHEY, CDR2 SVGAGI. V dropped 5 bases and J dropped 2 bases, with 12 bases sitting between them. CDR3 in DNA: TGTGCCAGCAGTGTCACATGGGCGAACTATGGCTACACCTTC. Residues: CASSVTWANYGYTF.

Remarks on this clonotype: This sequence may be a read error, since a much larger clone differs from it by one base. V usage is TRBV12-3 or TRBV12-4 and J usage is TRBJ1-3; 8 bases are shared with TRBD1. CDR3 length equals 15 residues. The CDR3 coding sequence is TGTGCCAGCAGTATGGACAGGGTGCCTGGAAACACCATATTTTTT. This encodes CASSMDRVPGNTIFF.

Note on this clonotype: A much larger clonotype is one base distant, so this may be a read error. This chain uses TRBV12-3 or TRBV12-4 with TRBJ2-5, with 9 bases lining up with TRBD1. The length of the CDR3 is 15 residues. The CDR3 DNA reads TGTGCCAGCAGTCCTCCACAGGGGGCCCGGGAGACCCAGTGCTTC. This gives the protein CASSPPQGARETQCF.

Notes on this clonotype: Mismatch with germline at one junction end may stem from a read error. V and J are TRBV28 and TRBJ2-1; D possibly corresponds to TRBD1 (5 bases). Germline V gene sequence: CDR1 MDHEN, CDR2 SYDVKM. The CDR3 spans 15 residues. The CDR3 spells CASSLAETVYNERFF. The CDR3 DNA sequence: TGTGCCAGCAGTTTAGCTGAGACAGTTTACAATGAGCGGTTCTTC. Based on the CDR3 plus reference TRBV28 and TRBJ2-1, the full variable domain is DVKVTQSSRYLVKRTGEKVFLECVQDMDHENMFWYRQDPGLGLRLIYFSYDVKMKEKGDIPEGYSVSREKKERFSLILESASTNQTSMYLCASSLAETVYNERFFGPGTRLTVL.

Notes on this clonotype: Sequence at one end of the junction differs from germline and may be a read error. The chain joins TRBV14 to TRBJ2-1, with no clear D. Germline V gives CDR1 SGHDN, CDR2 FVKESK. CDR3 length equals 19 residues. The CDR3 nucleotides are TGTGCCAGCAACCAAGATTGGCTAGGAGTAAGCGCGCTCTACAATGAGCAGTTCTTC. This encodes CASNQDWLGVSALYNEQFF.

The chain has TRBV18 and TRBJ2-7, with TRBD2 matching over 7 bases. The junction had 7 bases not matched to a gene; V was cut back by 0 bases and J by 2 bases. From germline, CDR1 is KGHSH and CDR2 LQKENI. CDR3 length equals 16 residues. DNA of the CDR3: TGTGCCAGCTCACCACCCTCAGCGGGAAACACCTACGAGCAGTACTTC. Translating gives CASSPPSAGNTYEQYF. Using reference TRBV18 and TRBJ2-7 for the parts outside the CDR3, the full variable domain is NAGVMQNPRHLVRRRGQEARLRCSPMKGHSHVYWYRQLPEEGLKFMVYLQKENIIDESGMPKERFSAEFPKEGPSILRIQQVVRGDSAAYFCASSPPSAGNTYEQYFGPGTRLTVT.

V and J are TRBV11-2 and TRBJ1-1; D is perhaps TRBD1 (5 bases). The germline CDR1 and CDR2 sequences are SGHAT and FQNNGV. The CDR3 loop spans 15 amino acids. V was pared by 5 bases and J by 8 bases, with 21 bases between. CDR3 DNA: TGTGCCAGCAGCCTTGACAGTTCCTTGAACATCGAAGCTTTCTTT. Encoded protein: CASSLDSSLNIEAFF.

The gene calls are TRBV5-6 and TRBJ2-7, with 11 bases identical to TRBD1. Germline V CDR1 and CDR2: SGHDT, YYEEEE. The junction had 7 bases not matched to a gene; V was cut back by 4 bases and J by 4 bases. The CDR3 covers 15 residues. CDR3 in DNA: TGTGCCAGCAGCGCCTCCGGGACAGGGGGATACGAGCAGTACTTC. It translates to CASSASGTGGYEQYF.

Note on this clonotype: The germline gene is not matched at one end of the junction; a read error may be the cause. This chain connects TRBV7-9 to TRBJ1-2; 8 positions match TRBD1. CDR3 length equals 14 residues. Germline-derived CDR1 and CDR2 are SEHNR and FQNEAQ (reference sequence). This CDR3 reads CTSSPIQGAYGYTF. The CDR3 bases are TGTACCAGCAGCCCAATCCAGGGGGCCTATGGCTACACCTTC. Based on the CDR3 plus reference TRBV7-9 and TRBJ1-2, the full variable domain is DTGVSQNPRHKITKRGQNVTFRCDPISEHNRLYWYRQTLGQGPEFLTYFQNEAQLEKSRLLSDRFSAERPKGSFSTLEIQRTEQGDSAMYLCTSSPIQGAYGYTFGSGTRLTVV.

The chain couples TRBV7-9 to TRBJ1-2; the D gene is possibly TRBD1 (5 bases). The length of the CDR3 is 16 residues. The ends were cut back, 5 bases at V and 0 bases at J, with 16 bases in the middle. CDR1 and CDR2 from the germline V gene are SEHNR and FQNEAQ (reference sequence). DNA of the CDR3: TGTGCCAGCAGCCCAACAGCCGGGACGGCTAACTATGGCTACACCTTC. Protein: CASSPTAGTANYGYTF.

The count of this clonotype is one. It may be a read error: a sequence one base away is much more abundant. This sequence joins TRBV5-5 and TRBJ2-6; no clear D. V was cut by 6 bases and J by 0 bases, with 13 bases left in between. There are 16 residues in the CDR3. Germline V gives CDR1 SGHKS, CDR2 YYEKEE (reference sequence). The CDR3: CASNFLTHSGANVLTF. The CDR3 region has the DNA TGTGCCAGCAACTTTCTCACCCACTCTGGGGCCAACGTCCTGACTTTC.